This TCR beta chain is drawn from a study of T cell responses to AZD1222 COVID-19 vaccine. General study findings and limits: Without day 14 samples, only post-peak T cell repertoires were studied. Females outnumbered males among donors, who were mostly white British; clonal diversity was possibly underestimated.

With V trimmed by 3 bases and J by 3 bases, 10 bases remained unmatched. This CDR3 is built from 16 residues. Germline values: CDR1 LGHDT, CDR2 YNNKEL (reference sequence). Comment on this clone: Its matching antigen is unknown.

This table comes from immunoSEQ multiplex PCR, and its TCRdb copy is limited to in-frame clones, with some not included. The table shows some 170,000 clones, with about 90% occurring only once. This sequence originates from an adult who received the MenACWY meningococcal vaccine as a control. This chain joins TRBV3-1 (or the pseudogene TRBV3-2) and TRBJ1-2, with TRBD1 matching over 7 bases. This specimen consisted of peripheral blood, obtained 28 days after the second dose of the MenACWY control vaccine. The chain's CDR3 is CASSHYPAGGDYGYTF. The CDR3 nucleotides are TGTGCCAGCAGCCACTACCCGGCAGGGGGAGACTATGGCTACACCTTC.